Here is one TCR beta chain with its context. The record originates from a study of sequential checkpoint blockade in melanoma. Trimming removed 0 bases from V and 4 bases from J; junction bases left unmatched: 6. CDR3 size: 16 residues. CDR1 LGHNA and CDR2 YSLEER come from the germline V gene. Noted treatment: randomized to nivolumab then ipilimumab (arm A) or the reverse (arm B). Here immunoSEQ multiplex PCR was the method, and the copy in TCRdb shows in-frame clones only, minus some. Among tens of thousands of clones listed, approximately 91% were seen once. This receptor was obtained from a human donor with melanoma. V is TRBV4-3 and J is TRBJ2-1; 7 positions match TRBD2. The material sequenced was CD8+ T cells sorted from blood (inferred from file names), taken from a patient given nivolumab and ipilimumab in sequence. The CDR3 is CASSQEGSGVYNEQFF. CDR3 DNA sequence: TGCGCCAGCAGCCAAGAGGGGAGCGGGGTTTACAATGAGCAGTTCTTC.